The 29 T cell receptor beta chains listed next were all sequenced from one sample in a study of blood T cell repertoires in COVID-19 (dated by TCRdb to 2020 to 2021). Library method: the immunoSEQ multiplex PCR assay. TCRdb took over this immuneACCESS table, retaining in-frame rearrangements with V and J assigned. Such tables are incomplete; in checked studies, under half of the missing clones stem from an unresolved V gene, and the remainder is unexplained. The sample table shows under 350,000 clones, and approximately 87% are seen once. Under 5.5% of the sample is held by the ten biggest clonotypes. Sequences were obtained from peripheral blood. These TCRs come from a man between 60 and 70 years old who had recovered from COVID-19.

With regard to this clone: The junction departs from germline at one end; a sequencing error may be responsible. The chain joins TRBV30 to TRBJ1-1, with 8 bases lining up with TRBD1. Germline V gene lookup returns CDR1 GTSNPN and CDR2 SVGIG (reference sequence). The CDR3 has 13 residues. CDR3 DNA sequence: TGTGCCTGGAGAAGACAGGGGAACCCTGAAGCTTTCTTT. It specifies CAWRRQGNPEAFF.

The chain joins TRBV2 to TRBJ2-5; 10 bases map to TRBD1. CDR3 length: 15 residues. Germline trimming cut 6 bases from V and 4 bases from J; bases unmatched to any gene: 8. Germline values: CDR1 SNHLY, CDR2 FYNNEI. In nucleotides, the CDR3 is TGTGCCAGCAGAGCAGACAGGGGGCGAGTAGAGACCCAGTACTTC. This codes for CASRADRGRVETQYF. Complete variable domain (other parts from reference TRBV2 and TRBJ2-5): EPEVTQTPSHQVTQMGQEVILRCVPISNHLYFYWYRQILGQKVEFLVSFYNNEISEKSEIFDDQFSVERPDGSNFTLKIRSTKLEDSAMYFCASRADRGRVETQYFGPGTRLLVL.

The J gene is TRBJ2-1, the V gene TRBV24-1, with 9 bases matching TRBD1. J was trimmed by 7 bases and V by 5 bases; bases with no gene match: 8. There are 15 residues in the CDR3. The germline CDR1 and CDR2 sequences are KGHDR and SFDVKD. CDR3 coding DNA: TGTGCCACCAGTGTCTCGGGACAGGGTCGGAATGAGCAGTTCTTC. This translates into CATSVSGQGRNEQFF.

This chain uses TRBV6-1 with TRBJ2-2, with D hard to call. The CDR3 totals 12 residues. Between the trimmed V and J ends, which lost 7 bases and 7 bases, there was a span of 10 bases. CDR1 is MNHNS and CDR2 is SASEGT in the germline V gene. This CDR3 is CASNPSVGELFF. CDR3 bases: TGTGCCAGCAATCCGTCCGTCGGGGAGCTGTTTTTT.

This sequence joins TRBV19 and TRBJ1-5; D might be TRBD1 (6 bases). V gave up 3 bases and J gave up 3 bases, with 12 bases separating them. There are 15 residues in the CDR3. Germline-derived CDR1 and CDR2 are LNHDA and SQIVND (reference sequence). DNA of the CDR3: TGTGCCAGTAGTATCGCCAGGGGTACCAATCAGCCCCAGCATTTT. Translated, it gives CASSIARGTNQPQHF.

This chain uses TRBV11-2 with TRBJ2-2; 10 bases align to TRBD2. Germline V gene lookup returns CDR1 SGHAT and CDR2 FQNNGV. The CDR3 is 16 amino acids. V trimming: 5 bases; J trimming: 4 bases; junction bases outside the gene matches: 7. The CDR3 DNA follows: TGTGCCAGCAGCCTCCAGACTAGCGGGCTCACCGGGGAGCTGTTTTTT. Encoded protein: CASSLQTSGLTGELFF.

The rearrangement uses TRBV4-2 and TRBJ2-1; the D gene is possibly TRBD2 (5 bases). V lost 0 bases and J 9 bases, leaving 15 bases between the germline ends. Germline assignment: CDR1 LGHNA and CDR2 YNFKEQ. The CDR3 has 15 amino acids. The CDR3 coding sequence is TGTGCCAGCAGCCAAGACTTGGTCGCCGGGGTTGAGCAGTTCTTC. Its protein is CASSQDLVAGVEQFF.

This chain uses TRBV6-5 with TRBJ1-5; D uncertain. The CDR3 consists of 14 residues. Per germline, CDR1 MNHEY and CDR2 SVGAGI. With 5 bases removed from V and 0 bases from J, the gap between germline ends came to 8 bases. CDR3 residues: CASSQEISNQPQHF. The CDR3 DNA reads TGTGCCAGCAGTCAGGAAATTAGCAATCAGCCCCAGCATTTT.

This clone was observed a few times. The V call is TRBV21-1, the J call TRBJ2-1; TRBD1, the table's D call, was not compared with the DNA. TRBV21-1 is a recognized pseudogene. The CDR3 loop spans 18 amino acids. The CDR3 loop reads CASSKGSRTDTTYNEQFF. CDR3 nucleotide sequence: TGTGCCAGCAGCAAAGGTAGCAGGACGGACACTACCTACAATGAGCAGTTCTTC.

J is TRBJ2-1 and V is TRBV5-1; TRBD2 matches 9 bases. Germline V gene sequence: CDR1 SGHRS, CDR2 YFSETQ. The length of the CDR3 is 17 residues. J was trimmed by 7 bases and V by 0 bases; bases with no gene match: 11. The CDR3 loop is CASSLASGLAPRNEQFF. In DNA, the CDR3 is TGCGCCAGCAGCTTGGCCTCAGGACTAGCGCCACGGAATGAGCAGTTCTTC.

This clone was detected only once. This sequence joins TRBV5-1 and TRBJ2-6; D is perhaps TRBD2 (7 bases). V lost 4 bases to trimming and J lost 0 bases, with 23 bases between them. Germline CDR1 is SGHRS and CDR2 is YFSETQ. This CDR3 region has 20 residues. The CDR3 sequence: CASSHTLGGRQASGANVLTF. CDR3 in DNA: TGCGCCAGCAGCCACACTCTGGGGGGGCGCCAGGCCTCTGGGGCCAACGTCCTGACTTTC. Based on the CDR3 plus reference TRBV5-1 and TRBJ2-6, the full variable domain is KAGVTQTPRYLIKTRGQQVTLSCSPISGHRSVSWYQQTPGQGLQFLFEYFSETQRNKGNFPGRFSGRQFSNSRSEMNVSTLELGDSALYLCASSHTLGGRQASGANVLTFGAGSRLTVL.

The chain carries TRBV24-1 and TRBJ2-2; maybe TRBD2 (5 bases). Germline V gene data show CDR1 as KGHDR and CDR2 as SFDVKD. The CDR3 sequence is 14 residues long. V shed 9 bases and J shed 4 bases, with 14 bases lying between them. In DNA, the CDR3 is TGTGCCACCCGGGGATCGGGTGGCACCGGGGAGCTGTTTTTT. Its protein is CATRGSGGTGELFF.

This clone was observed a single time. The CDR3 coding sequence is TGTGCCAGCAGCTTAACCGCGGATCAGCCCCAGCATTTT. Translation gives CASSLTADQPQHF. The chain couples TRBV28 to TRBJ1-5; D not resolved. The CDR3 sequence is 13 residues long. Trimming took off 6 bases at V and 5 bases at J, with 11 bases between the two ends. The germline gives CDR1 MDHEN, CDR2 SYDVKM.

This clone was found a few times. The V call is TRBV5-1, the J call TRBJ1-3; D is uncertain. Per the germline V gene, CDR1 is SGHRS and CDR2 is YFSETQ. V was trimmed by 4 bases and J by 0 bases, leaving 8 bases between them. The CDR3 has 14 amino acids. This CDR3 is CASSAPGSGNTIYF. In nucleotides, the CDR3 is TGCGCCAGCAGCGCCCCGGGCTCTGGAAACACCATATATTTT.

The chain couples TRBV7-6 to TRBJ1-6, with a weak D call TRBD1 (6 bases). With 5 bases removed from V and 14 bases from J, the gap between germline ends came to 13 bases. From germline, CDR1 is SGHVS and CDR2 FNYEAQ. CDR3 length: 12 residues. The CDR3 loop is CASSLQGGALHF. The DNA of the CDR3 is TGTGCCAGCAGCCTACAAGGGGGGGCCCTCCACTTT.

This clone has a single count. The chain employs TRBV5-4 and TRBJ2-1, with D tentatively TRBD2 (6 bases). V shed 4 bases and J shed 9 bases, with 14 bases lying between them. Germline V gene sequence: CDR1 SGHNT, CDR2 YYREEE (reference sequence). The CDR3 totals 13 residues. The CDR3 reads CASSTDSGSEQFF. CDR3 nucleotides: TGTGCCAGCAGCACCGATAGCGGCAGTGAGCAGTTCTTC.

The gene calls are TRBV19 and TRBJ2-5; weak D call: TRBD1 (7 bases). V was pared by 5 bases and J by 5 bases, with 18 bases between. The CDR3 has 15 amino acids. Germline CDR1 LNHDA, CDR2 SQIVND (reference sequence). CDR3: CASSARRGRLETQYF. In DNA, the CDR3 is TGTGCCAGTAGTGCGAGGAGGGGGCGGTTGGAGACCCAGTACTTC.

This chain connects TRBV19 to TRBJ2-7; 8 bases align to TRBD2. The V segment lost 3 bases and the J segment 6 bases; nucleotides outside the gene matches: 7. Per the germline V gene, CDR1 is LNHDA and CDR2 is SQIVND (reference sequence). The CDR3 has 14 residues. DNA of the CDR3: TGTGCCAGTAGTATTGGGACTAGAGGGGGCGAGCAGTACTTC. Its translation: CASSIGTRGGEQYF.

In its sample, this clone was seen a few times. DNA for the CDR3: TGTGCCAGTAGTATGGCTAGCGGGATAGTCAGCGAGCAGTACTTC. Translation: CASSMASGIVSEQYF. The chain combines TRBV19 with TRBJ2-7; 9 bases fit TRBD2. V was clipped by 3 bases and J by 6 bases; unmatched bases: 9. CDR3 size: 15 residues. Looked up from germline, CDR1 is LNHDA and CDR2 is SQIVND (reference sequence).

V gene TRBV5-1 combines with J gene TRBJ1-4, with D possibly being TRBD1 (5 bases). The CDR3 is 16 residues long. Germline CDR1 reads SGHRS; CDR2 reads YFSETQ. The V and J ends lost 4 bases and 0 bases respectively, with 13 bases between them. The CDR3 nucleotides are TGCGCCAGCAGCCCGGGAGGGGCTGCAACTAATGAAAAACTGTTTTTT. Its translation: CASSPGGAATNEKLFF.

This clone occurred once. The chain recombines TRBV2 with TRBJ2-5; no reliable D call. The V gene's germline CDR1 is SNHLY and CDR2 FYNNEI. V gave up 7 bases and J gave up 5 bases, with 17 bases separating them. The CDR3 is made up of 14 amino acids. CDR3 region: CASNDKTSSETQYF. In nucleotides, the CDR3 is TGTGCCAGCAACGACAAGACATCTTCGGAGACCCAGTACTTC.

With regard to this clone: Distinct nucleotide sequences in the sample also encode this CDR3. The CDR3 nucleotides read TGTGCCAGCAGCCCTGACAGGGGCGAGCAGTACTTC. This encodes CASSPDRGEQYF. The chain recombines TRBV12-3 or TRBV12-4 with TRBJ2-7; 8 bases align to TRBD1. The ends lost 6 bases at V and 6 bases at J; junction bases unmatched: 4. The CDR3 consists of 12 residues.

The V and J genes are TRBV5-4 and TRBJ1-3, with 9 bases fitting TRBD1. Germline V CDR1 and CDR2: SGHNT, YYREEE (reference sequence). There are 14 residues in the CDR3. J lost 7 bases, V lost 4 bases, and 6 bases had no gene match. The CDR3 coding sequence is TGTGCCAGCAGCGGGGGACAGGGACGGAACACCATATATTTT. It is translated as CASSGGQGRNTIYF. Full variable domain (missing parts from reference TRBV5-4 and TRBJ1-3): ETGVTQSPTHLIKTRGQQVTLRCSSQSGHNTVSWYQQALGQGPQFIFQYYREEENGRGNFPPRFSGLQFPNYSSELNVNALELDDSALYLCASSGGQGRNTIYFGEGSWLTVV.

This clone appeared a single time. Written as DNA, the CDR3 is TGCGCCAGCAGGATCCCGGGACTAGGTGAGGCAGATACGCAGTATTTT. Encoded protein: CASRIPGLGEADTQYF. The V call is TRBV5-1, the J call TRBJ2-3, with 8 positions matching TRBD2. The CDR3 runs to 16 residues. In germline, CDR1 is SGHRS, CDR2 YFSETQ. The V gene end was trimmed by 5 bases and the J gene end by 4 bases; junction bases not matched to a gene: 12.

This clone was detected ten times or more. The chain carries TRBV30 and TRBJ2-7, with TRBD1 matching 7 bases. CDR1 is GTSNPN and CDR2 is SVGIG in the germline V gene (reference sequence). The ends lost 5 bases at V and 5 bases at J; junction bases unmatched: 6. This CDR3 has 12 residues. The CDR3 DNA reads as TGTGCCTGGGGATACAGGGGCGACGAGCAGTACTTC. Translated, it gives CAWGYRGDEQYF. Full variable domain (rest looked up from reference TRBV30 and TRBJ2-7): SQTIHQWPATLVQPVGSPLSLECTVEGTSNPNLYWYRQAAGRGLQLLFYSVGIGQISSEVPQNLSASRPQDRQFILSSKKLLLSDSGFYLCAWGYRGDEQYFGPGTRLTVT.

The chain has TRBV9 and TRBJ2-5; 15 bases fit TRBD2. Trimming cost V 3 bases and J 4 bases; bases outside gene matches: 7. The CDR3 covers 17 residues. The germline gives CDR1 SGDLS, CDR2 YYNGEE. The CDR3 is CASSGRTSGGVVETQYF. The CDR3 DNA follows: TGTGCCAGCAGCGGACGGACTAGCGGGGGGGTTGTAGAGACCCAGTACTTC. The whole variable domain, remainder taken from reference TRBV9 and TRBJ2-5, is DSGVTQTPKHLITATGQRVTLRCSPRSGDLSVYWYQQSLDQGLQFLIQYYNGEERAKGNILERFSAQQFPDLHSELNLSSLELGDSALYFCASSGRTSGGVVETQYFGPGTRLLVL.

V gene TRBV7-9 combines with J gene TRBJ1-1, with 9 bases lining up with TRBD1. The CDR3 is made up of 15 amino acids. Trimming cost V 4 bases and J 4 bases; bases outside gene matches: 7. The germline V gene encodes CDR1 SEHNR and CDR2 FQNEAQ (reference sequence). CDR3 sequence reads: CASSSTGGRGTEAFF. Written as DNA, the CDR3 is TGTGCCAGCAGCTCAACAGGGGGCCGGGGCACTGAAGCTTTCTTT.

The chain combines TRBV10-3 with TRBJ1-2; no clear D. The CDR3 is 13 amino acids. V lost 7 bases and J 0 bases, leaving 9 bases between the germline ends. Germline V gene lookup returns CDR1 ENHRY and CDR2 SYGVKD. CDR3 DNA: TGTGCCATCACCAAGACACCTAACTATGGCTACACCTTC. It is translated as CAITKTPNYGYTF.

This sequence joins TRBV5-1 and TRBJ2-2; a possible D gene is TRBD2 (5 bases). CDR1 and CDR2 from the germline V gene are SGHRS and YFSETQ. The CDR3 is made up of 12 amino acids. V lost 4 bases and J lost 8, with 9 bases in between. The CDR3 sequence: CASSNGEGELFF. The CDR3 region has the DNA TGCGCCAGCAGCAACGGGGAGGGGGAGCTGTTTTTT.